The next 5 T cell receptor beta chains were all read from a single sample in a study of shared clonotypes between healthy human individuals. Some clones are missing from TCRdb's copy, which holds only in-frame ones; the method was immunoSEQ multiplex PCR. Of approximately 2,300,000 clones listed, roughly 90% are singletons. Source material: naive CD4+ T cells from PBMCs. Subset given: CD45RA+ positively selected. These receptors all come from a man between 18 and 29 years old in good health. Some clones in this sample may be carry-over from other donors' samples.

Details on this clone: This CDR3 is also generated by other DNA sequences in the sample. The rearrangement uses TRBV5-1 and TRBJ2-7, with a weak D call TRBD2 (6 bases). CDR1 and CDR2 (germline): SGHRS, YFSETQ. The CDR3 extends over 13 amino acids. With 5 bases removed from V and 4 bases from J, the gap between germline ends came to 13 bases. DNA for the CDR3: TGCGCCAGCAGTTTTGATGGGACTTACGAGCAGTACTTC. Translating it yields CASSFDGTYEQYF.

A word on this clone: Different DNA sequences within this sample yield the same CDR3. CDR3: CASSLGQPTGELFF. For the CDR3, the DNA is TGCGCCAGCAGCTTGGGACAGCCAACCGGGGAGCTGTTTTTT. The J gene is TRBJ2-2, the V gene TRBV5-1, with a weak D call TRBD1 (5 bases). The germline CDR1 and CDR2 sequences are SGHRS and YFSETQ. Trimming removed 0 bases from V and 5 bases from J, with 8 bases in between. The CDR3 contains 14 residues.

The gene calls are TRBV7-2 and TRBJ1-2; TRBD1 matches 9 bases. Germline lookup yields CDR1 SGHTA and CDR2 FQGNSA. This CDR3 region has 15 residues. Trimming removed 1 base from V and 8 bases from J; junction bases left unmatched: 8. In DNA, the CDR3 is TGTGCCAGCAGCTTAGTGGACAGGGGACGCCGGGGCTACACCTTC. This codes for CASSLVDRGRRGYTF.

This clone was observed a few times. The chain joins TRBV25-1 to TRBJ1-1; 8 bases fit TRBD1. This CDR3 is 15 amino acids long. J was trimmed by 0 bases and V by 2 bases; bases with no gene match: 2. CDR1 and CDR2 from the germline V gene are MGHDK and SYGVNS. The CDR3 bases are TGTGCCAGCAGTGAACAGGGGGCGATGAACACTGAAGCTTTCTTT. Translation gives CASSEQGAMNTEAFF. Drawing the rest from reference TRBV25-1 and TRBJ1-1, the complete variable domain is EADIYQTPRYLVIGTGKKITLECSQTMGHDKMYWYQQDPGMELHLIHYSYGVNSTEKGDLSSESTVSRIRTEHFPLTLESARPSHTSQYLCASSEQGAMNTEAFFGQGTRLTVV.

The chain couples TRBV18 to TRBJ2-2; no reliable D call. Germline V gives CDR1 KGHSH, CDR2 LQKENI. CDR3 length: 14 residues. Trimming pared 8 bases from V and 0 bases from J, leaving 10 bases between. CDR3 DNA sequence: TGTGCCAGCACGCCTAGGGCGAACACCGGGGAGCTGTTTTTT. It is translated as CASTPRANTGELFF.